The 7 T cell receptor beta chains presented below share a single source sample, sequenced in a study of T cells in Graves' hyperthyroidism and ophthalmopathy. There were TCR beta CDR3 regions amplified from RNA transcripts. TCR CDR3 regions were first amplified by RT-PCR with HTBI primers. One entry per CDR3 protein results from TCRdb running MiXCR on the multiplex PCR reads. The sample has around 520,000 distinct CDR3 sequences; around an eighth are singletons. Input material: blood. The receptors were sampled from a woman under 30 with Graves' hyperthyroidism.

This clonotype showed up many times. The chain has TRBV29-1 and TRBJ2-2; D unclear. Deletions cut 5 bases from V and 3 bases from J, with 16 bases between. Germline CDR1 reads SQVTM; CDR2 reads ANQGSEA. The CDR3 extends over 15 amino acids. The CDR3 reads CSVRFESVHTGELFF. DNA of the CDR3: TGCAGCGTTCGGTTCGAGTCGGTACACACCGGGGAGCTGTTTTTT.

This clonotype has at least ten counts. The chain recombines TRBV28 with TRBJ2-5, with TRBD2 matching 13 bases. Germline-derived CDR1 and CDR2 are MDHEN and SYDVKM. The CDR3 covers 16 residues. The J segment lost 5 bases and the V segment lost 5 bases, leaving 8 bases of the junction unmatched. The CDR3 here is CASSHGLAGVSETQYF. CDR3 in DNA: TGTGCCAGCAGTCACGGACTAGCGGGAGTCTCTGAGACCCAGTACTTC.

This clonotype was seen ten or more times. V is TRBV6-1 and J is TRBJ1-3; the D is unclear. Trimming removed 1 base at V and 0 bases at J, with 10 bases between. The V gene's germline CDR1 is MNHNS and CDR2 SASEGT. The CDR3 is made up of 16 amino acids. This chain's CDR3 is CASSEVWRSSGNTIYF. The DNA of the CDR3 is TGTGCCAGCAGTGAAGTCTGGAGAAGCTCTGGAAACACCATATATTTT.

At least ten counts were recorded for this clonotype. This sequence joins TRBV12-3 or TRBV12-4 and TRBJ2-1; TRBD2 is a possible D gene (6 bases). V was shortened by 7 bases and J by 9 bases, with 22 bases between the two germline ends. The CDR3 runs 15 residues. As DNA, the CDR3 is TGTGCCAGCACCCGACCCGGGACTCTTGTTCCTGAGCAGTTCTTC. It is translated as CASTRPGTLVPEQFF.

This clonotype was observed at least ten times. The rearrangement joins TRBV30 to TRBJ2-1; 14 nucleotides line up with TRBD2. J lost 7 bases, V lost 7 bases, and 3 bases had no gene match. Germline-derived CDR1 and CDR2 are GTSNPN and SVGIG (reference sequence). The CDR3 length is 13 residues. The CDR3, as DNA: TGTGCCTACAGACTAGCGGGAGGGAATGAGCAGTTCTTC. Translation gives CAYRLAGGNEQFF.

This clonotype was picked up many times. V is TRBV6-1 and J is TRBJ1-2; D not resolved. Trimming removed 5 bases from V and 1 base from J, with 8 bases in between. The V gene's germline CDR1 is MNHNS and CDR2 SASEGT. The CDR3 totals 13 residues. CDR3 DNA sequence: TGTGCCAGCAGTTTTACGGATAACTATGGCTACACCTTC. This translates into CASSFTDNYGYTF.

This clonotype occurred many times. The V gene is TRBV3-1, the J gene TRBJ2-1, with D possibly TRBD1 on 5 matching bases. CDR1 and CDR2 from the germline V gene are LGHDT and YNNKEL (reference sequence). V was clipped by 1 base and J by 1 base, with 8 bases between them. This CDR3 contains 15 residues. The CDR3 spells CASSQVRGSYNEQFF. The CDR3 DNA is TGTGCCAGCAGCCAAGTTAGGGGATCCTACAATGAGCAGTTCTTC.